One and the same sample provided the 20 T cell receptor beta chains below, sequenced in a study of blood T cell repertoires in COVID-19 (dated by TCRdb to between 2020 and 2021). Libraries were constructed by the immunoSEQ multiplex PCR assay. This is the immuneACCESS table as TCRdb keeps it, with only in-frame sequences that have V and J called. A part of the clones is gone; compared with another copy, unresolved V genes explain less than half, and the rest is unexplained. A total of 51,000 or so clones appear in this sample, roughly four fifths of them only once. The ten largest clonotypes hold under 30% of the sample. Sequencing was performed on peripheral blood. Receptors were obtained from a woman older than 75 with COVID-19, enrolled during active disease.

This chain uses TRBV5-1 with TRBJ1-4; 10 bases align to TRBD1. This CDR3 spans 17 amino acids. Germline V gives CDR1 SGHRS, CDR2 YFSETQ. V lost 3 bases to trimming and J lost 7 bases; unmatched junction nucleotides: 12. The DNA for the CDR3 is TGCGCCAGCAGCTCCCGAGACAGGGGGCAATTGGGTGAAAAACTGTTTTTT. It translates to CASSSRDRGQLGEKLFF.

This clone has just one count. The rearrangement uses TRBV3-1 (or the pseudogene TRBV3-2) and TRBJ1-4, with 8 bases identical to TRBD1. Germline values: CDR1 LGHDT, CDR2 YNNKEL (reference sequence). There are 16 residues in the CDR3. With V trimmed by 5 bases and J by 3 bases, 8 bases remained unmatched. The CDR3 loop is CASSNRGAGANEKLFF. The DNA for the CDR3 is TGTGCCAGCAGCAACAGGGGGGCAGGGGCTAATGAAAAACTGTTTTTT.

The gene calls are TRBV28 and TRBJ2-5; the match to TRBD1 covers 9 bases. The V segment lost 2 bases and the J segment 5 bases; nucleotides outside the gene matches: 9. This CDR3 comprises 16 residues. Germline CDR1 and CDR2: MDHEN and SYDVKM. The DNA of the CDR3 is TGTGCCAGCAGTTTAGAACAGGGGGCGGCCTATGAGACCCAGTACTTC. Its protein product is CASSLEQGAAYETQYF.

Here the CDR3 DNA reads TGCGCCAGCAGCCAATATCCGTTTGGGGGCGACGACGAGCAGTACTTC. Translation: CASSQYPFGGDDEQYF. J is TRBJ2-7 and V is TRBV4-1; a weak D match, TRBD1 (6 bases). V lost 2 bases to trimming and J lost 5 bases, with 19 bases between them. The CDR3 covers 16 residues. The V gene's germline CDR1 is MGHRA and CDR2 YSYEKL.

The chain links TRBV30 to TRBJ2-3, with 10 bases that match TRBD1. In germline, CDR1 is GTSNPN, CDR2 SVGIG (reference sequence). V shed 0 bases and J 4 bases; nucleotides not matched to a gene: 1. CDR3 size: 14 residues. This chain's CDR3 is CAWSVGQGADTQYF. The DNA of the CDR3 is TGTGCCTGGAGTGTAGGACAGGGGGCAGATACGCAGTATTTT. The variable domain in full, completed from reference TRBV30 and TRBJ2-3, reads SQTIHQWPATLVQPVGSPLSLECTVEGTSNPNLYWYRQAAGRGLQLLFYSVGIGQISSEVPQNLSASRPQDRQFILSSKKLLLSDSGFYLCAWSVGQGADTQYFGPGTRLTVL.

This chain joins TRBV27 and TRBJ2-3, with 10 nucleotides matching TRBD2. V dropped 9 bases and J dropped 6; count of bases not matched to a gene: 18. This CDR3 spans 17 amino acids. Germline CDR1 reads MNHEY; CDR2 reads SMNVEV (reference sequence). The CDR3 nucleotides read TGTGCCAGTAGCCGGGACAGGAGCGAGCGGGAGGGGGATACGCAGTATTTT. It is translated as CASSRDRSEREGDTQYF.

The chain uses TRBV7-9 and TRBJ2-1, with a tentative D call TRBD1 (6 bases). CDR1 is SEHNR, CDR2 FQNEAQ, per germline (reference sequence). CDR3 length: 13 amino acids. Trimming stripped 7 bases from V and 6 bases from J, with 13 bases between. CDR3 region: CASIRTVGNEQFF. The CDR3 bases are TGTGCCAGCATTCGGACAGTCGGCAATGAGCAGTTCTTC.

This clone was found once. The chain carries TRBV5-5 and TRBJ2-3; 9 nucleotides align to TRBD2. V lost 0 bases to trimming and J lost 5 bases; unmatched junction nucleotides: 7. Germline V gene lookup returns CDR1 SGHKS and CDR2 YYEKEE (reference sequence). This CDR3 region has 16 residues. Here the CDR3 DNA reads TGTGCCAGCAGCTTGGCCCTAGCGGGACTTGTAGATACGCAGTATTTT. Its protein is CASSLALAGLVDTQYF.

The chain combines TRBV3-1 (or the pseudogene TRBV3-2) with TRBJ2-3; D remains ambiguous. The CDR3 contains 18 residues. The V end was cut by 3 bases, the J end by 0 bases, with 19 bases between. Germline V CDR1 and CDR2: LGHDT, YNNKEL (reference sequence). CDR3 in DNA: TGTGCCAGCAGCCAGCCTTTTGTCGGCAGGTTTAGCACAGATACGCAGTATTTT. Its protein product is CASSQPFVGRFSTDTQYF.

This chain joins TRBV5-4 and TRBJ2-2; no firm D call. CDR1 and CDR2 from the germline V gene are SGHNT and YYREEE (reference sequence). This CDR3 is built from 12 residues. V lost 0 bases to trimming and J lost 7 bases, with 4 bases between them. CDR3 residues: CASSLGGGELFF. As DNA, the CDR3 is TGTGCCAGCAGCTTGGGCGGCGGGGAGCTGTTTTTT.

This clone was seen only once. The chain uses TRBV24-1 and TRBJ2-7; D gene uncertain. The CDR3 is made up of 12 amino acids. Germline V gives CDR1 KGHDR, CDR2 SFDVKD. V dropped 3 bases and J dropped 3 bases, with 5 bases sitting between them. CDR3 DNA: TGTGCCACCAGTGATACCGGCTACGAGCAGTACTTC. Translated, it gives CATSDTGYEQYF.

The DNA for the CDR3 is TGTGCCAGCAGCGCGAGCTCTGGAAACACCATATATTTT. Protein: CASSASSGNTIYF. The chain joins TRBV12-3 or TRBV12-4 to TRBJ1-3; D is unresolved. V was shortened by 6 bases and J by 0 bases, with 6 bases between the two germline ends. This CDR3 spans 13 amino acids.

The chain recombines TRBV4-1 with TRBJ2-3; 8 positions agree with TRBD2. CDR3 length equals 15 residues. Germline CDR1 MGHRA, CDR2 YSYEKL. V was pared by 0 bases and J by 13 bases, with 12 bases of the junction left unmatched. As DNA, the CDR3 is TGCGCCAGCAGCCAAGAGTCTCGGGAGGGCCGGAGGAAGTATTTT. Residues: CASSQESREGRRKYF.

The rearrangement joins TRBV3-1 (or the pseudogene TRBV3-2) to TRBJ1-1, with D uncertain. Germline loops: CDR1 LGHDT, CDR2 YNNKEL (reference sequence). Trimming took 0 bases from V and 0 from J, leaving 17 bases between them. The length of the CDR3 is 18 residues. CDR3 in amino acids: CASSQEAGIRIVNTEAFF. The DNA of the CDR3 is TGTGCCAGCAGCCAAGAGGCGGGGATCCGAATCGTGAACACTGAAGCTTTCTTT.

This clone is labeled medium-sized (0.01 to 0.1%). The V gene is TRBV19, the J gene TRBJ2-1; 7 nucleotides line up with TRBD1. Germline CDR1 LNHDA, CDR2 SQIVND (reference sequence). V trimming: 6 bases; J trimming: 3 bases; junction bases outside the gene matches: 2. The CDR3 length is 13 residues. CDR3 nucleotides: TGTGCCAGTAGCAGGGACAGCTACAATGAGCAGTTCTTC. Translated, it gives CASSRDSYNEQFF.

This clone was counted ten times or more. J is TRBJ2-4 and V is TRBV6-2 or TRBV6-3; tentatively, D is TRBD1 (6 bases). Trimming took 6 bases from V and 4 from J, leaving 16 bases between them. Germline values: CDR1 MNHEY, CDR2 SVGEGT. This CDR3 has 15 amino acids. The CDR3 is CASSSTGILKNIQYF. For the CDR3, the DNA is TGTGCCAGCAGCAGCACAGGGATCCTAAAAAACATTCAGTACTTC.

V usage is TRBV6-5 and J usage is TRBJ2-1; TRBD2 matches 10 bases. The trim removed 5 bases at V and 3 bases at J, leaving 4 bases unmatched. Germline assignment: CDR1 MNHEY and CDR2 SVGAGI. CDR3 length: 15 amino acids. The CDR3: CASSTLAGGYNEQFF. The CDR3 DNA is TGTGCCAGCAGTACGTTAGCGGGAGGCTACAATGAGCAGTTCTTC.

This clone was recorded only once. The rearrangement joins TRBV7-3 to TRBJ2-5; the D gene is possibly TRBD2 (5 bases). Germline assignment: CDR1 SGHTA and CDR2 FQGTGA. The CDR3 covers 14 residues. V was shortened by 3 bases and J by 3 bases, with 11 bases between the two germline ends. CDR3 coding DNA: TGTGCCAGCAGCTTCGGTAACGGGGAAGAGACCCAGTACTTC. This encodes CASSFGNGEETQYF.

V usage is TRBV6-5 and J usage is TRBJ2-7; the D is unclear. CDR1 is MNHEY and CDR2 is SVGAGI in the germline V gene. This CDR3 has 13 amino acids. Trimming shortened V by 0 bases and J by 3 bases, and 6 bases separated the two germline ends. The CDR3 DNA sequence: TGTGCCAGCAGTTACTCTGGCCTCTACGAGCAGTACTTC. This gives the protein CASSYSGLYEQYF.

The rearrangement uses TRBV9 and TRBJ2-7; 8 positions agree with TRBD2. The CDR3 runs to 14 residues. With V trimmed by 3 bases and J by 2 bases, 4 bases remained unmatched. CDR1 is SGDLS, CDR2 YYNGEE, per germline. The CDR3: CASSARGGTYEQYF. CDR3 nucleotide sequence: TGTGCCAGCAGCGCCCGGGGGGGCACCTACGAGCAGTACTTC.